One and the same sample provided the 4 T cell receptor beta chains below, sequenced in a study of CD4+ T cells in melanoma. Measured with immunoSEQ multiplex PCR; TCRdb has only the in-frame clones, and not every one. The data show about 21,000 clones, roughly four fifths seen once. Sequenced material: cells from a culture (not recorded whether cultured in vitro). These receptors were collected from a human donor with melanoma.

The chain carries TRBV20-1 and TRBJ1-1; D gene ambiguous. V lost 3 bases and J lost 10, with 12 bases in between. The CDR3 loop spans 11 amino acids. Germline CDR1 reads DFQATT; CDR2 reads SNEGSKA (reference sequence). The chain's CDR3 is CSASDGLGAFF. The CDR3 DNA sequence: TGCAGTGCTAGTGACGGGTTGGGAGCTTTCTTT.

This chain joins TRBV7-9 and TRBJ1-6; possibly TRBD1 for D (5 bases). V was pared by 4 bases and J by 13 bases, with 11 bases between. This CDR3 is 12 amino acids long. Germline CDR1 is SEHNR and CDR2 is FQNEAQ (reference sequence). CDR3 in DNA: TGTGCCAGCAGCTGGGGCACGGCCCCCCTCCACTTT. This encodes CASSWGTAPLHF.

The chain carries TRBV7-9 and TRBJ2-1; D gene unclear. This CDR3 region has 15 residues. Trimming removed 3 bases from V and 6 bases from J, with 15 bases in between. In germline, CDR1 is SEHNR, CDR2 FQNEAQ (reference sequence). The CDR3 loop is CASSLPRRLGNEQFF. The CDR3 region has the DNA TGTGCCAGCAGCTTGCCCCGGAGACTTGGCAATGAGCAGTTCTTC. The full variable domain, with the rest looked up from reference TRBV7-9 and TRBJ2-1, is DTGVSQNPRHKITKRGQNVTFRCDPISEHNRLYWYRQTLGQGPEFLTYFQNEAQLEKSRLLSDRFSAERPKGSFSTLEIQRTEQGDSAMYLCASSLPRRLGNEQFFGPGTRLTVL.

This sequence joins TRBV7-9 and TRBJ2-7; D is possibly TRBD2 (5 bases). Deletions cut 1 base from V and 7 bases from J, with 14 bases between. CDR1 SEHNR and CDR2 FQNEAQ come from the germline V gene (reference sequence). The CDR3 loop spans 14 amino acids. CDR3 nucleotide sequence: TGTGCCAGCAGCTTAGGTCTAGCAACCGGTGAGCAGTACTTC. It specifies CASSLGLATGEQYF.